Listed below are T cell receptor beta chains from one sample, sequenced in a study of response to subunit inactivated influenza vaccine. A single record per CDR3 protein comes from TCRdb applying MiXCR to the RT-PCR reads. The sample has approximately 500,000 distinct CDR3 sequences; 13% are singletons. The specimen comprised PBMCs from blood, sampled about 40 days after vaccination. These receptors all stem from a man aged 50 or older who received an inactivated influenza vaccine. The CDR3 runs from the conserved cysteine through the conserved F or W. D genes are given only for firm matches.

TRBV4-2	TRBJ2-3	.	CASSQFKPTDTQYF
TRBV10-3	TRBJ1-1	TRBD1	CAISAGRGHTEAFF
TRBV5-6	TRBJ1-5	TRBD1	CASSLTGGYLGNQPQHF
TRBV12-5	TRBJ2-2	.	CASRGANTGELFF
TRBV12-3/TRBV12-4	TRBJ1-2	.	CASSLGTRYGYTF
TRBV5-5	TRBJ1-1	TRBD1	CASSLTGGTAFF
TRBV7-6	TRBJ2-3	.	CASSLGTPLDTQYF
TRBV7-9	TRBJ1-1	.	CASRLKGNTEVFF
TRBV18	TRBJ2-1	.	CASSPPRGGGYNEQFF
TRBV5-1	TRBJ2-1	TRBD1	CASSGDRGWNEQFF
TRBV5-1	TRBJ2-5	TRBD2	CASSLVAGEGETQYF
TRBV5-1	TRBJ1-1	.	CASSFAQLGAYTEAFF
TRBV27	TRBJ2-4	TRBD1	CASSPGQASPYF
TRBV20-1	TRBJ2-1	TRBD2	CSARIGLARYNEQFF
TRBV5-1	TRBJ2-1	TRBD2	CASRYGTVGLAGGFPYNEQFF
TRBV20-1	TRBJ1-2	.	CSARDTPAGASYGYTF
TRBV25-1	TRBJ2-2	.	CASSRGIADTGELFF
TRBV20-1	TRBJ2-7	.	CSARVMSYEQYF